The sequence of this TCR beta chain was determined in a study of T cell responses to AZD1222 COVID-19 vaccine. Only in-frame clones appear in the TCRdb table, and some are missing; sequencing was by immunoSEQ multiplex PCR. The sample has about 30,000 clones; roughly 91% are singletons. Per the germline V gene, CDR1 is MNHEY and CDR2 is SVGEGT. CDR3 length equals 19 residues. The J segment lost 3 bases and the V segment lost 4 bases, leaving 20 bases of the junction unmatched. The V and J genes are TRBV6-2 or TRBV6-3 and TRBJ2-7; 8 bases fit TRBD2. This sequence was found in an adult in good health. Specimen: peripheral blood, collected on day 0 of AZD1222 vaccination. CDR3 nucleotide sequence: TGTGCCAGCAGTTTCAACAAGGCAACCCGTCCACTAGCGGACTACGAGCAGTACTTC. Protein: CASSFNKATRPLADYEQYF.